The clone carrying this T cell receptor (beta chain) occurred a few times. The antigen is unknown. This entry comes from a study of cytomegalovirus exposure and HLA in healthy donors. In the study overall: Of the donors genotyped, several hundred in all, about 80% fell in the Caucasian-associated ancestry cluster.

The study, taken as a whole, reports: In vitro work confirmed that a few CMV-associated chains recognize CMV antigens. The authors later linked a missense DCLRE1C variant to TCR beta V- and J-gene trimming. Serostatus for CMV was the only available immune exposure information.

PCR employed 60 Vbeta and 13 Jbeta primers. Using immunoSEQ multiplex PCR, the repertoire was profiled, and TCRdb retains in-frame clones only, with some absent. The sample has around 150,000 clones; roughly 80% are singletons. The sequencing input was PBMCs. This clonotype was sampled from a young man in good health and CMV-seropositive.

The CDR3 nucleotides are TGTGCCAGCAGCTTAGTCTGGCGGTCTAGCACAGATACGCAGTATTTT. Protein sequence: CASSLVWRSSTDTQYF. This sequence joins TRBV7-2 and TRBJ2-3; D remains unclear. This CDR3 is built from 16 residues. Looked up from germline, CDR1 is SGHTA and CDR2 is FQGNSA. The V and J ends lost 1 base and 0 bases respectively, with 11 bases between them. Full variable domain (outside the CDR3, taken from reference TRBV7-2 and TRBJ2-3): GAGVSQSPSNKVTEKGKDVELRCDPISGHTALYWYRQSLGQGLEFLIYFQGNSAPDKSGLPSDRFSAERTGGSVSTLTIQRTQQEDSAVYLCASSLVWRSSTDTQYFGPGTRLTVL.